Following are 11 T cell receptor beta chains from one sample sequenced in a study of T-cell memory formation after mild COVID-19. Each CDR3 protein gets one entry after TCRdb re-called the 5' RACE reads with MiXCR. The sample lists around 180,000 distinct CDR3 sequences, roughly 17% occurring once. The sequenced material came from PBMCs or a T cell subset sorted from them (not recorded which). These receptors originate from an adult woman who had mild COVID-19 (a few samples of this study predate the infection). Cell type and time point are not known.

The V call is TRBV24-1, the J call TRBJ2-2, with 8 bases matching TRBD1. Germline CDR1 KGHDR, CDR2 SFDVKD. V lost 2 bases to trimming and J lost 4 bases; unmatched junction nucleotides: 2. The CDR3 is 15 residues long. CDR3 sequence: CATSDWTGSTGELFF. The CDR3 bases are TGTGCCACCAGTGATTGGACAGGGTCCACCGGGGAGCTGTTTTTT.

The chain joins TRBV29-1 to TRBJ2-1; TRBD1 aligns across 7 bases. The CDR3 contains 13 residues. The germline CDR1 and CDR2 sequences are SQVTM and ANQGSEA. Trimming cost V 4 bases and J 3 bases; bases outside gene matches: 3. CDR3 region: CSVAYRGYNEQFF. The CDR3 nucleotides read TGCAGCGTTGCCTACAGGGGCTACAATGAGCAGTTCTTC.

The chain links TRBV6-5 to TRBJ2-1; D might be TRBD2 (7 bases). The germline gives CDR1 MNHEY, CDR2 SVGAGI. The CDR3 totals 13 residues. Trimming stripped 6 bases from V and 10 bases from J, with 16 bases between. The CDR3 nucleotides read TGTGCCAGCAGCCCGAGAGGGGGGGCGGAGCAGTTCTTC. Protein sequence: CASSPRGGAEQFF.

This clonotype was counted a few times. The chain carries TRBV2 and TRBJ1-1; unclear D gene. Trimming pared 7 bases from V and 0 bases from J, leaving 15 bases between. The CDR3 has 15 residues. CDR1 and CDR2 from the germline V gene are SNHLY and FYNNEI. CDR3 sequence: CASNSPLGMNTEAFF. DNA of the CDR3: TGTGCCAGCAATTCCCCACTGGGCATGAACACTGAAGCTTTCTTT. Filled out from reference TRBV2 and TRBJ1-1, the complete variable domain reads EPEVTQTPSHQVTQMGQEVILRCVPISNHLYFYWYRQILGQKVEFLVSFYNNEISEKSEIFDDQFSVERPDGSNFTLKIRSTKLEDSAMYFCASNSPLGMNTEAFFGQGTRLTVV.

This clonotype was found a few times. V gene TRBV4-1 combines with J gene TRBJ2-1; 7 bases line up with TRBD2. The CDR3 runs to 19 residues. The trim removed 2 bases at V and 4 bases at J, leaving 17 bases unmatched. Germline V gene sequence: CDR1 MGHRA, CDR2 YSYEKL. CDR3 region: CASSQPRGTTQLPYNEQFF. The CDR3 DNA follows: TGCGCCAGCAGCCAACCTCGGGGGACTACTCAGCTCCCTTACAATGAGCAGTTCTTC.

The gene calls are TRBV3-1 and TRBJ2-7; TRBD2 agrees at 7 bases. V was pared by 0 bases and J by 12 bases, with 8 bases of the junction left unmatched. Per the germline V gene, CDR1 is LGHDT and CDR2 is YNNKEL (reference sequence). The CDR3 is made up of 13 amino acids. In DNA form, the CDR3 reads TGTGCCAGCAGCCAAGATCGCAGGACTAGGGCGTACTTC. Protein: CASSQDRRTRAYF.

This clonotype has just a few counts. The chain links TRBV11-2 to TRBJ1-1; TRBD1 agrees at 8 bases. The CDR3 has 18 amino acids. V was pared by 5 bases and J by 0 bases, with 14 bases of the junction left unmatched. Germline CDR1 is SGHAT and CDR2 is FQNNGV. CDR3 sequence: CASSPDRGASFMNTEAFF. The CDR3, as DNA: TGTGCCAGCAGCCCCGACAGGGGCGCCTCGTTCATGAACACTGAAGCTTTCTTT.

This clonotype has a handful of counts. The rearrangement joins TRBV9 to TRBJ1-4, with D unresolved. V was cut by 0 bases and J by 7 bases, with 10 bases left in between. Germline V lookup: CDR1 SGDLS, CDR2 YYNGEE. The CDR3 runs 14 residues. In DNA form, the CDR3 reads TGTGCCAGCAGCGTAGGCCGGGTAACTGAAAAACTGTTTTTT. Amino acids: CASSVGRVTEKLFF.

This clonotype turned up a few times. The chain joins TRBV4-3 to TRBJ1-1; a weak D match, TRBD1 (5 bases). V gave up 0 bases and J gave up 6 bases, with 11 bases separating them. The germline CDR1 and CDR2 sequences are LGHNA and YSLEER. The CDR3 runs to 14 residues. CDR3 coding DNA: TGCGCCAGCAGCCAAGACCGAGGGGTGCCTGAAGCTTTCTTT. Translating it yields CASSQDRGVPEAFF.

This clonotype was picked up a small number of times. The V and J genes are TRBV4-2 and TRBJ2-6, with a tentative D call TRBD2 (6 bases). Trimming took 7 bases from V and 0 from J, leaving 19 bases between them. The CDR3 spans 18 residues. Germline V lookup: CDR1 LGHNA, CDR2 YNFKEQ. The CDR3 sequence is CASKDGGGQVSGANVLTF. CDR3 DNA sequence: TGTGCCAGCAAAGATGGGGGAGGCCAAGTCTCTGGGGCCAACGTCCTGACTTTC.

This clonotype showed up just a few times. The V and J genes are TRBV7-9 and TRBJ2-1; D is uncertain. The ends were cut back, 3 bases at V and 5 bases at J, with 17 bases in the middle. Germline CDR1 SEHNR, CDR2 FQNEAQ (reference sequence). The CDR3 length is 16 residues. In DNA, the CDR3 is TGTGCCAGCAGCTTCCCCGTTGGCGTTTGGGACAATGAGCAGTTCTTC. Translating it yields CASSFPVGVWDNEQFF.